This TCR beta chain came from a study of T cells in Graves' hyperthyroidism and ophthalmopathy. Germline V gene sequence: CDR1 SGHDT, CDR2 YYEEEE. The CDR3 is 17 amino acids. V gave up 1 base and J gave up 6 bases; unmatched junction bases: 12. Absence of ophthalmopathy progression within 18 months defined stable Graves' hyperthyroidism. Exclusion of patients followed from uncontrolled infection, other autoimmune disease, pregnancy or lactation. Study-wide points: Most clonotypes expanded in thyroid above 0.001 were likewise present in blood.

This clonotype was counted between two and nine times. Its antigen is currently unknown. The TCR beta CDR3 regions underwent amplification using RNA transcripts as the source. When the TCR CDR3 underwent first-round RT-PCR, the HTBI primer set was used. TCRdb reanalysed the multiplex PCR reads using MiXCR and keeps one entry per CDR3 protein. Of 350,000 to 500,000 distinct CDR3 sequences in the sample, approximately 14% were seen once. The receptor's source is a woman aged 18 to 35 with Graves' hyperthyroidism. The specimen was blood. The J gene is TRBJ2-3, the V gene TRBV5-6, with TRBD1 matching 9 bases. The CDR3 is CASSLLGRQGGMDTQYF. The CDR3 nucleotides are TGTGCCAGCAGCTTGTTGGGGAGACAGGGGGGAATGGATACGCAGTATTTT.